This T cell receptor beta chain was identified in a study of blood T cell repertoires in COVID-19. TCRdb keeps only in-frame clones here, not all; method: immunoSEQ multiplex PCR. The sample has about 130,000 clones, roughly 83% seen once. Germline trimming cut 3 bases from V and 3 bases from J; bases unmatched to any gene: 7. This CDR3 has 16 residues. The germline CDR1 and CDR2 sequences are LNHDA and SQIVND (reference sequence). Sequenced input: peripheral blood. The source is a woman over 75 with acute or convalescent COVID-19. The rearrangement uses TRBV19 and TRBJ2-5; 10 bases match TRBD2. In DNA form, the CDR3 reads TGTGCCAGTAGTATCTCAGCGGGGGGGCCGAAAGAGACCCAGTACTTC. As protein: CASSISAGGPKETQYF.